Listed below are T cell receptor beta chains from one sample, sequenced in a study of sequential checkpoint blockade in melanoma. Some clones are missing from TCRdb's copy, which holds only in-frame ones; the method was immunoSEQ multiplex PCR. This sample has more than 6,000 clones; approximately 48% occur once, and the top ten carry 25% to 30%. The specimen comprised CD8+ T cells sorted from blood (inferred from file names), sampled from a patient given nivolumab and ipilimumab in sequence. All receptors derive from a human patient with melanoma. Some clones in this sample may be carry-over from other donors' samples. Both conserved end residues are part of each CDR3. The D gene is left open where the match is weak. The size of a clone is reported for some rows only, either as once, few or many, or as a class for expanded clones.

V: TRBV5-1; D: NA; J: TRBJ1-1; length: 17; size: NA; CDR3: CASSLDPGSFLNTEAFF; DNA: TGCGCCAGCAGCTTGGACCCAGGTAGTTTTCTGAACACTGAAGCTTTCTTT
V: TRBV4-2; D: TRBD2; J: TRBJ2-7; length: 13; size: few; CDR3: CASSASGGHEQYF; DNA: TGTGCCAGCAGCGCTAGCGGGGGCCACGAGCAGTACTTC
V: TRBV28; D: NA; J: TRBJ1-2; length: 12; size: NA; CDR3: CASSLFGGANTF; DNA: TGTGCCAGCAGTTTATTCGGGGGGGCGAACACCTTC
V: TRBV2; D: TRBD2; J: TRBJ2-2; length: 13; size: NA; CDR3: CAWTSGYTGELFF; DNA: TGTGCCTGGACTAGCGGTTACACCGGGGAGCTGTTTTTT
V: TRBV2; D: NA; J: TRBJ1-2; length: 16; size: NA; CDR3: CAIPEGRGEANYGYTF; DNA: TGTGCCATCCCCGAGGGCAGGGGCGAAGCTAACTATGGCTACACCTTC
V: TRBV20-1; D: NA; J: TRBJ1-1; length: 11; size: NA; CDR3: CSARTVHEAFF; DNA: TGCAGTGCTAGGACTGTTCATGAAGCTTTCTTT
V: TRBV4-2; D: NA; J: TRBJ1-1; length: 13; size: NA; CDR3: CATRGQMNTEAFF; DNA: TGTGCCACCCGAGGGCAGATGAACACTGAAGCTTTCTTT
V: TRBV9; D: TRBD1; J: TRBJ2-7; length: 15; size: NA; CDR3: CASSVRTGESYEQYF; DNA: TGTGCCAGCAGCGTAAGGACAGGCGAATCCTACGAGCAGTACTTC
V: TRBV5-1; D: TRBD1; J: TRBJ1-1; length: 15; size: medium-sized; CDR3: CASSSGQGGNTEAFF; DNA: TGCGCCAGCAGCTCAGGACAGGGAGGGAACACTGAAGCTTTCTTT
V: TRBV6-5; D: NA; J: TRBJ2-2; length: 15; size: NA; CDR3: CASSYTAGNTGELFF; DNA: TGTGCCAGCAGTTATACTGCAGGGAACACCGGGGAGCTGTTTTTT
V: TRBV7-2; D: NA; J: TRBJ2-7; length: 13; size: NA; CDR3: CASSSPEVWEQYF; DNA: TGTGCCAGCAGCTCGCCCGAGGTCTGGGAGCAGTACTTC
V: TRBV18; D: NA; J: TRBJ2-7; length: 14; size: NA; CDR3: CASSVQGRAGEQYF; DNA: TGTGCCAGCTCAGTACAGGGAAGGGCAGGGGAGCAGTACTTC
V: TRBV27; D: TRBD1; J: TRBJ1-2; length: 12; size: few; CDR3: CASTTGGHGYTF; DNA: TGTGCCAGCACGACAGGGGGTCATGGCTACACCTTC